The source of this T cell receptor beta chain is a study of CD8 T cells in ankylosing spondylitis. The CDR3 loop spans 16 amino acids. Losses at the gene ends were 6 bases for V and 3 bases for J; bases not matched to a gene: 9. In TCRdb, the 5' RACE reads were re-called with MiXCR into one record per CDR3 protein. Of around 300,000 distinct CDR3 sequences in the sample, around 15% were seen once. The sequence was obtained from a male donor with ankylosing spondylitis or in good health (not recorded which). This chain joins TRBV12-3 or TRBV12-4 and TRBJ2-1, with 9 bases aligning to TRBD2. The source material was blood, either unsorted or a sorted T cell fraction (not recorded which). The CDR3 here is CASRPRLAAIYNEQFF. The CDR3 nucleotides read TGTGCCAGCAGGCCCAGACTAGCGGCAATCTACAATGAGCAGTTCTTC.